This T cell receptor beta chain was captured by sequencing in a study of Graves' ophthalmopathy and Graves' hyperthyroidism. General study points: A classifier, a 13-signature model, separated ophthalmopathy from stable hyperthyroidism with 87.88% sensitivity and about 81% specificity.

Note on this clonotype: Its antigen is not identified.

RNA transcripts provided the template for amplifying TCR beta CDR3 regions. The first round was an RT-PCR with HTBI primers, and the second round was a multiplex PCR. TCRdb ran MiXCR on the multiplex PCR reads and lists one entry per CDR3 protein. Of more than 550,000 distinct CDR3 sequences detected, roughly 41% appear once; the ten largest clones hold 3% to 3.5%. The authors diagnosed from clinical symptoms, serum thyroxine, TRAb, thyroid ultrasound and orbital computed tomography. Fresh peripheral blood, about 9.3 ml, was the PBMC source. CDR1 and CDR2 (germline): SNHLY, FYNNEI. With 8 bases clipped from V and 5 bases from J, the junction kept 15 bases outside the gene matches. The CDR3 is 16 amino acids.

The chain has TRBV2 and TRBJ1-5; 7 bases agree with TRBD1. This sequence was found in an adult man with Graves' ophthalmopathy. Input material: peripheral blood. CDR3 region: CASSRTGQASHQPQHF. The CDR3 nucleotides are TGTGCCAGCTCCCGCACTGGACAGGCCTCACATCAGCCCCAGCATTTT.